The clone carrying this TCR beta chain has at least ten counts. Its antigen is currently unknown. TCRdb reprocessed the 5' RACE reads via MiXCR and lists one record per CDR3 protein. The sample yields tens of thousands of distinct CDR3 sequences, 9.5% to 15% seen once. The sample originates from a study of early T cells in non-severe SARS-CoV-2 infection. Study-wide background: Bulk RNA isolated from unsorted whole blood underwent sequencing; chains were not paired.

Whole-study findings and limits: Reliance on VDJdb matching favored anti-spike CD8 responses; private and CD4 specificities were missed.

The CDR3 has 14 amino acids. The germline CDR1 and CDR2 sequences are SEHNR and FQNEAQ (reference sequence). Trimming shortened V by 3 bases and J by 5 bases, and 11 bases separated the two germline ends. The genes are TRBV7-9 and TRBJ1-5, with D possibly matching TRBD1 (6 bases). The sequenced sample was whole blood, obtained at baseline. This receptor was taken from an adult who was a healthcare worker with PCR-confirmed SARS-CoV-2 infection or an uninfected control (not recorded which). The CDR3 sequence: CASSFGRGDQPQHF. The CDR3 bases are TGTGCCAGCAGCTTTGGCAGGGGTGATCAGCCCCAGCATTTT.